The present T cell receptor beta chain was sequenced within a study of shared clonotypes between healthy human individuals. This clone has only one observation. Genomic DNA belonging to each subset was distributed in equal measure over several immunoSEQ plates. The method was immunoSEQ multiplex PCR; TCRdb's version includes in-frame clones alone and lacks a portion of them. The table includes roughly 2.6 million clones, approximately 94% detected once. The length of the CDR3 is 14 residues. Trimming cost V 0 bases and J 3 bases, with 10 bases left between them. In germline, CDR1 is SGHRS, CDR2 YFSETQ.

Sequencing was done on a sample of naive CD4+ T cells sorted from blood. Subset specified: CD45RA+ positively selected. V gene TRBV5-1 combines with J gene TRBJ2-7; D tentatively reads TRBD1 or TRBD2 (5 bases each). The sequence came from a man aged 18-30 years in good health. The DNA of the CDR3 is TGCGCCAGCAGCTTGGGAGGGGAATTCTACGAGCAGTACTTC. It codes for CASSLGGEFYEQYF.